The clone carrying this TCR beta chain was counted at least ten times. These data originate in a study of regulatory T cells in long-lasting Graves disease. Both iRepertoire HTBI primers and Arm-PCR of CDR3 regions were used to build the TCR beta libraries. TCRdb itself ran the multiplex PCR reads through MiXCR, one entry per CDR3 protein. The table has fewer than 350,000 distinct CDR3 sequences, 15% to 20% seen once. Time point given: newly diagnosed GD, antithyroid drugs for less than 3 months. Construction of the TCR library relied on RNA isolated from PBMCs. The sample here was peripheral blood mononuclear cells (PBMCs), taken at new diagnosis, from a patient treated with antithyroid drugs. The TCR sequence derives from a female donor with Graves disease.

The CDR3 DNA reads TGTGCCAGCAGTTTATTTTCGGGGGCGACACGGGATGAGCAGTTCTTC. It is translated as CASSLFSGATRDEQFF. This chain uses TRBV27 with TRBJ2-1; D possibly matches TRBD1 or TRBD2 (6 bases each). Germline CDR1 reads MNHEY; CDR2 reads SMNVEV (reference sequence). The V end was cut by 1 base, the J end by 8 bases, with 18 bases between. This CDR3 comprises 16 residues.